This T cell receptor (beta chain) was sequenced for a study of regulatory T cells in long-lasting Graves disease. Sample time point: newly diagnosed GD, antithyroid drugs for less than 3 months. PBMC RNA served as the TCR library source. This clonotype was counted ten times or more. Both iRepertoire HTBI primers and Arm-PCR of CDR3 regions were used to build the TCR beta libraries. One entry per CDR3 protein, called by TCRdb with MiXCR from the multiplex PCR reads. The table shows about 430,000 distinct CDR3 sequences, with 15% occurring only once. The germline V gene has CDR1 WSHSY and CDR2 SAAADI. Trimming cost V 6 bases and J 1 base, with 10 bases left between them. This CDR3 region has 13 residues. These sequences were also reported in another study, on T cells in Graves' hyperthyroidism and ophthalmopathy. That work adds: Graves' hyperthyroidism without ophthalmopathy progression within 18 months was termed stable.

This chain links TRBV10-2 with TRBJ2-7, with D maybe TRBD2 (6 bases). This specimen consisted of peripheral blood mononuclear cells (PBMCs), obtained at new diagnosis, from a patient treated with antithyroid drugs. The receptor's source is a middle-aged woman with Graves disease. The chain's CDR3 is CASSSAGSYEQYF. DNA of the CDR3: TGCGCCAGCAGCTCAGCGGGTTCCTACGAGCAGTACTTC.